This T cell receptor beta chain was obtained from a study of T cells in Graves' hyperthyroidism and ophthalmopathy. CDR3 length: 11 amino acids. Germline CDR1 LGHDT, CDR2 YNNKEL (reference sequence). V was shortened by 0 bases and J by 14 bases, with 8 bases between the two germline ends. Amplified TCR beta CDR3 regions came from RNA transcripts. Using the HTBI primer set, a first-round RT-PCR was run on the TCR CDR3. TCRdb itself ran the multiplex PCR reads through MiXCR, one entry per CDR3 protein. The table records roughly 280,000 distinct CDR3 sequences, around 22% of them present only once. In this sample, this clonotype turned up many times.

The TCR comes from a man between 25 and 39 years old with Graves' ophthalmopathy. This sequence joins TRBV3-1 and TRBJ2-1; perhaps TRBD2 as D (5 bases). The sequencing sample was made of blood. The chain's CDR3 is CASSQDGMKFF. In DNA form, the CDR3 reads TGTGCCAGCAGCCAAGACGGGATGAAGTTCTTC.